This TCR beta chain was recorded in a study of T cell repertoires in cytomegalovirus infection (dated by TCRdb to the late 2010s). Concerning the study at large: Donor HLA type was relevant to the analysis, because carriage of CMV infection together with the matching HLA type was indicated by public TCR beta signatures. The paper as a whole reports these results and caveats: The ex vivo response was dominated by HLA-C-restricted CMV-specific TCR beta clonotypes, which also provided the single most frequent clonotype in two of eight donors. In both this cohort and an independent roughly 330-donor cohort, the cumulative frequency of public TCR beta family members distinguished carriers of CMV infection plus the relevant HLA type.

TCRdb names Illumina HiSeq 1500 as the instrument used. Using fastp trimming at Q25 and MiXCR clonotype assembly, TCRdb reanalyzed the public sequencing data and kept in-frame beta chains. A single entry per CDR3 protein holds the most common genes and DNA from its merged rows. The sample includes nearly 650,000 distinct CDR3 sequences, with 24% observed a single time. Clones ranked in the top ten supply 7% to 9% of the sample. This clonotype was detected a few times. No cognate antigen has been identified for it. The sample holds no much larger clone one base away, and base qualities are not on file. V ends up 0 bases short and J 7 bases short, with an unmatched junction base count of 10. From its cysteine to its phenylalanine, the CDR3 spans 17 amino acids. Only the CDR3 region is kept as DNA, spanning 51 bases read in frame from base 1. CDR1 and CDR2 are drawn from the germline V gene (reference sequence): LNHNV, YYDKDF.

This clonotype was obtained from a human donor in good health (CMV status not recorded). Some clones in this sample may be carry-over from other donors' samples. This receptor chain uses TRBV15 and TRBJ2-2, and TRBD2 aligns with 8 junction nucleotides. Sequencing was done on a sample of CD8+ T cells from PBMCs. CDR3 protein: CATSRDKDGGADGELFF. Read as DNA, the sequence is TGTGCCACCAGCAGAGATAAGGACGGGGGGGCCGACGGGGAGCTGTTTTTT. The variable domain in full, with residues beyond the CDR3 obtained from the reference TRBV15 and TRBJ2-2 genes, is DAMVIQNPRYQVTQFGKPVTLSCSQTLNHNVMYWYQQKSSQAPKLLFHYYDKDFNNEADTPDNFQSRRPNTSFCFLDIRSPGLGDTAMYLCATSRDKDGGADGELFFGEGSRLTVL.